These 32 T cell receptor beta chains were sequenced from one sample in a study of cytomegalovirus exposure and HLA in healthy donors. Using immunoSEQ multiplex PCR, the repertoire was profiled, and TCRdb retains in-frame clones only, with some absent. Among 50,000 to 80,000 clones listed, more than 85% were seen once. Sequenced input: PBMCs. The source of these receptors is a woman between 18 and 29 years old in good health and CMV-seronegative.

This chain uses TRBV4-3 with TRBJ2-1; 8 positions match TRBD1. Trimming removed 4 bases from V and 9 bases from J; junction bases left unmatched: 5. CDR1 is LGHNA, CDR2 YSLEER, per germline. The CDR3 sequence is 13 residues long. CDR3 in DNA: TGCGCCAGCAGCCGACAGGGGAGAGGTGAGCAGTTCTTC. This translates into CASSRQGRGEQFF.

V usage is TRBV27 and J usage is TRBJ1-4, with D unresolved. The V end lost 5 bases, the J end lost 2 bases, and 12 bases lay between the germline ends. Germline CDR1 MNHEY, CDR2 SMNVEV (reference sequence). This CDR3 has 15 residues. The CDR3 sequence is CASSQRRRTNEKLFF. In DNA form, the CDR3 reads TGTGCCAGCAGTCAAAGGCGGCGGACTAATGAAAAACTGTTTTTT.

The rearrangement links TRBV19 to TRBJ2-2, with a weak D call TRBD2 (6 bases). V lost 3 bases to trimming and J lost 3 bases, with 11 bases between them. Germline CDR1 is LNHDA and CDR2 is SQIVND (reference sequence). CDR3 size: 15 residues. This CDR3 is CASSIGGLYTGELFF. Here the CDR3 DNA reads TGTGCCAGTAGTATTGGAGGGTTGTACACCGGGGAGCTGTTTTTT. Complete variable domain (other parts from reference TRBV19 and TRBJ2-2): DGGITQSPKYLFRKEGQNVTLSCEQNLNHDAMYWYRQDPGQGLRLIYYSQIVNDFQKGDIAEGYSVSREKKESFPLTVTSAQKNPTAFYLCASSIGGLYTGELFFGEGSRLTVL.

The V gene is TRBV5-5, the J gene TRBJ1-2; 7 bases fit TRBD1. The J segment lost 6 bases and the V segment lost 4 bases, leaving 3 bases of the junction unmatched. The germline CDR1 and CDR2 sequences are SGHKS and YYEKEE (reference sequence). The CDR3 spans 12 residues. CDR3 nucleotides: TGTGCCAGCAGCGTGACAGGGAATGGCTACACCTTC. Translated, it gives CASSVTGNGYTF.

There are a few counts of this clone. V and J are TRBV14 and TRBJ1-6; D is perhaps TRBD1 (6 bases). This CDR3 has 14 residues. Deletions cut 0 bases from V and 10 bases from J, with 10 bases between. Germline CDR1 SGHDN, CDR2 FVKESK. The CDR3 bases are TGTGCCAGCAGCCAAGAGACAGGATCCTCACCCCTCCACTTT. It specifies CASSQETGSSPLHF.

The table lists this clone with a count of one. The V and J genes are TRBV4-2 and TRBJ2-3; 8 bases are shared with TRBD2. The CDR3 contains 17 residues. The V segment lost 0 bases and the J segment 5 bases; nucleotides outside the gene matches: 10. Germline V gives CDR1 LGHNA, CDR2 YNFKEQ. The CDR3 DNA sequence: TGTGCCAGCAGCCAAGATCCAGGAGCGGGGGCGGGAGATACGCAGTATTTT. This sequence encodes CASSQDPGAGAGDTQYF.

The CDR3 loop is CASRPEGLASYEQYF. The CDR3 region has the DNA TGTGCCAGCCGCCCTGAGGGACTAGCTTCCTACGAGCAGTACTTC. The V call is TRBV2, the J call TRBJ2-7; 9 bases are a match to TRBD2. V lost 8 bases and J lost 1; bases outside the gene matches: 9. Per the germline V gene, CDR1 is SNHLY and CDR2 is FYNNEI. The CDR3 contains 15 residues.

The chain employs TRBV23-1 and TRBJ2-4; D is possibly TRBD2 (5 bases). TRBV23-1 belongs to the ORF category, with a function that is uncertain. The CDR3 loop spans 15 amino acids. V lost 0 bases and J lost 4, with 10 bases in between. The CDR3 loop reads CASSQSAGTKNIQYF. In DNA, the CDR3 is TGCGCCAGCAGTCAATCCGCGGGTACTAAAAACATTCAGTACTTC.

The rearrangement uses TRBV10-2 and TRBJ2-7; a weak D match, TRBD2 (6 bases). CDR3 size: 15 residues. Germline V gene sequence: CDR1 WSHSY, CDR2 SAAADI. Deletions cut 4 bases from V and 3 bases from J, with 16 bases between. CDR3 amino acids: CASSGVGSGNYEQYF. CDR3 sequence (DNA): TGCGCCAGCAGTGGGGTAGGTAGCGGAAACTACGAGCAGTACTTC.

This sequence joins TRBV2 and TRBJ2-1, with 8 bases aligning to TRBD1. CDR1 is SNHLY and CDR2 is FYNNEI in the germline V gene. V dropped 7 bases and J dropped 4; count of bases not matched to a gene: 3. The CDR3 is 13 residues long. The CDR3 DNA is TGTGCCAGCATTCGGGACAGGTACAATGAGCAGTTCTTC. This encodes CASIRDRYNEQFF.

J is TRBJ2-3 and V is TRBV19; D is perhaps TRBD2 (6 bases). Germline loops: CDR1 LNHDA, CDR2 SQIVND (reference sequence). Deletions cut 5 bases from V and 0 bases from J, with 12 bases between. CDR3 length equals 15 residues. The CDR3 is CASSQTGTSTDTQYF. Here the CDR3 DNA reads TGTGCCAGTAGTCAAACCGGGACTAGCACAGATACGCAGTATTTT.

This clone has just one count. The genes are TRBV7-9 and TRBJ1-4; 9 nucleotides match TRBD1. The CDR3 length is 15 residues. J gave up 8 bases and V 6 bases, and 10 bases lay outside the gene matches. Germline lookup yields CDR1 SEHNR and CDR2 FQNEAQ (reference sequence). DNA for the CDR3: TGTGCCAGCAGGGAAAACGGACAGGGGAACGAAAAACTGTTTTTT. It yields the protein CASRENGQGNEKLFF. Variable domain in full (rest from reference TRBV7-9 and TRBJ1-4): DTGVSQNPRHKITKRGQNVTFRCDPISEHNRLYWYRQTLGQGPEFLTYFQNEAQLEKSRLLSDRFSAERPKGSFSTLEIQRTEQGDSAMYLCASRENGQGNEKLFFGSGTQLSVL.

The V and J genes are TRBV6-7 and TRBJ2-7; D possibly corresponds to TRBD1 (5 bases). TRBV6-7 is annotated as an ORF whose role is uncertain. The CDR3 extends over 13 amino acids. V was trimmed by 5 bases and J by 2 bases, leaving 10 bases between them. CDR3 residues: CASSQGRAYEQYF. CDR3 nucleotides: TGTGCCAGCAGTCAGGGCCGCGCCTACGAGCAGTACTTC.

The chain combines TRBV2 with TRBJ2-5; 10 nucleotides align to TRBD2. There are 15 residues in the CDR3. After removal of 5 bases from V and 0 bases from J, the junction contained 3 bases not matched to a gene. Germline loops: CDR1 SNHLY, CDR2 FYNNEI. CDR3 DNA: TGTGCCAGCAGTTTAGCGGGAGGCTACCAAGAGACCCAGTACTTC. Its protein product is CASSLAGGYQETQYF.

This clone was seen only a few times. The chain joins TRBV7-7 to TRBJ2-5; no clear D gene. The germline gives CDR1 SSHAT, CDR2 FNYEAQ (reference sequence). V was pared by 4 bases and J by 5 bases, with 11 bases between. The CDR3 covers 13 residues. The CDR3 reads CASSSESRETQYF. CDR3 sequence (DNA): TGTGCCAGCAGCTCCGAGTCTCGGGAGACCCAGTACTTC.

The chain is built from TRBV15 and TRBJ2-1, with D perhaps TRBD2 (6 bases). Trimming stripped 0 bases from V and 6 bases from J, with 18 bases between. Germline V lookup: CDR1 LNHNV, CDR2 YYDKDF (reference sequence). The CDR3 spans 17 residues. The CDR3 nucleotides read TGTGCCACCAGCAGAGATGCGGGAAGGGCTCATTTCAATGAGCAGTTCTTC. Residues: CATSRDAGRAHFNEQFF.

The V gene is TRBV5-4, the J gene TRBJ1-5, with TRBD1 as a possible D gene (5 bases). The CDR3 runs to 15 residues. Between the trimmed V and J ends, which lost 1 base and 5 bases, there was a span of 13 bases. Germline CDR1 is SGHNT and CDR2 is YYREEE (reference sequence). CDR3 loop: CASSLNPEGDQPQHF. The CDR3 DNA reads TGTGCCAGCAGCTTGAACCCCGAAGGGGATCAGCCCCAGCATTTT.

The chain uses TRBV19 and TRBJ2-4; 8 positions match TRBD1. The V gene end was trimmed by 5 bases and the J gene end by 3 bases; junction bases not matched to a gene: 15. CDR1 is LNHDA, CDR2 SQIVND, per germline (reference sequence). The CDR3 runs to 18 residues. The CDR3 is CASSVTGTGPVGKNIQYF. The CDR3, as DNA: TGTGCCAGTAGTGTCACCGGGACAGGCCCGGTTGGCAAAAACATTCAGTACTTC.

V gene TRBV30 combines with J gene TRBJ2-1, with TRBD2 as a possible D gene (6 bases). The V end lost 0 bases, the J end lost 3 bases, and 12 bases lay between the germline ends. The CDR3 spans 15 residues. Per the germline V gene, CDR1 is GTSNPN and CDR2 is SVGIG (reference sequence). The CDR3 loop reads CAWSVLVADYNEQFF. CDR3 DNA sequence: TGTGCCTGGAGTGTATTAGTAGCGGACTACAATGAGCAGTTCTTC. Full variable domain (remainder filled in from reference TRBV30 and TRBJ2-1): SQTIHQWPATLVQPVGSPLSLECTVEGTSNPNLYWYRQAAGRGLQLLFYSVGIGQISSEVPQNLSASRPQDRQFILSSKKLLLSDSGFYLCAWSVLVADYNEQFFGPGTRLTVL.

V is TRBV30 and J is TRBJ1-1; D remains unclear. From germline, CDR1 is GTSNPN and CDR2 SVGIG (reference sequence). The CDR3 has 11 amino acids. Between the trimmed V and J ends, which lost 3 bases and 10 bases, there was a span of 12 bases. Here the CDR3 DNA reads TGTGCCTGGAGCGAGGCCGATATAGCTTTCTTT. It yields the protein CAWSEADIAFF.

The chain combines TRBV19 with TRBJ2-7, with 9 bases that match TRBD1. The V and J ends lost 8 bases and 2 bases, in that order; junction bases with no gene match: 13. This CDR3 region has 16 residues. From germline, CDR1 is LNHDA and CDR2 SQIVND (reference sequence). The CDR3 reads CASPGTGKVTAYEQYF. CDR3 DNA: TGTGCCAGTCCCGGGACAGGGAAGGTCACAGCCTACGAGCAGTACTTC.

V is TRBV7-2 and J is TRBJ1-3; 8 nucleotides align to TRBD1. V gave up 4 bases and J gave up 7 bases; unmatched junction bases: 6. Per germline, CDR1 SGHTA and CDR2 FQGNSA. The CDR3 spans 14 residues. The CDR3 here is CASSSRTGRNTIYF. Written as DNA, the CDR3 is TGTGCCAGCAGCTCCCGGACAGGGAGGAACACCATATATTTT.

CDR3 nucleotide sequence: TGTGCCAGCGGTAGGAGGGGGCGATTACTCGAGCAGTACTTC. This translates into CASGRRGRLLEQYF. The gene calls are TRBV6-5 and TRBJ2-7, with a possible D match to TRBD1 (7 bases). V dropped 8 bases and J dropped 6 bases, with 20 bases sitting between them. CDR3 length: 14 amino acids. The germline V gene has CDR1 MNHEY and CDR2 SVGAGI.

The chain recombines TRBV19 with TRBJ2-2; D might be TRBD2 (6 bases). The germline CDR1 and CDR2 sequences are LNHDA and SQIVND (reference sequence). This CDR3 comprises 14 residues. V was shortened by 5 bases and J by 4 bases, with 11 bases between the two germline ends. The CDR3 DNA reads TGTGCCAGTAGTTTAGCGGAGCGCACCGGGGAGCTGTTTTTT. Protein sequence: CASSLAERTGELFF.

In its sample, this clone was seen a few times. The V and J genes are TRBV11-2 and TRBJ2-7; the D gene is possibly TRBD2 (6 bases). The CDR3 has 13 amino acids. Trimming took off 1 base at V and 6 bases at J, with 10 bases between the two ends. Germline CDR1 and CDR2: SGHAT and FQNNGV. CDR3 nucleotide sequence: TGTGCCAGCAGCTTAGGTATGGGGGGCGAGCAGTACTTC. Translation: CASSLGMGGEQYF.

CDR3: CASSLDRNTEAFF. Written as DNA, the CDR3 is TGCGCCAGCAGCTTGGACAGGAACACTGAAGCTTTCTTT. The chain links TRBV5-1 to TRBJ1-1; D is uncertain. CDR1 is SGHRS, CDR2 YFSETQ, per germline. With 0 bases removed from V and 1 base from J, the gap between germline ends came to 4 bases. The CDR3 contains 13 residues. The full variable domain, with the rest looked up from reference TRBV5-1 and TRBJ1-1, is KAGVTQTPRYLIKTRGQQVTLSCSPISGHRSVSWYQQTPGQGLQFLFEYFSETQRNKGNFPGRFSGRQFSNSRSEMNVSTLELGDSALYLCASSLDRNTEAFFGQGTRLTVV.

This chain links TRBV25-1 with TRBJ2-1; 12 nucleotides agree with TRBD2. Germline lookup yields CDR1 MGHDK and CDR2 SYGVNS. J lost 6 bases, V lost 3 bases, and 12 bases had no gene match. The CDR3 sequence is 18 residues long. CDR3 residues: CASSEPGRLAGGGNEQFF. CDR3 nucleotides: TGTGCCAGCAGTGAGCCCGGGAGGCTAGCGGGGGGGGGCAATGAGCAGTTCTTC. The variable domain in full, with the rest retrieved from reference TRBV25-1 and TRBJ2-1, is EADIYQTPRYLVIGTGKKITLECSQTMGHDKMYWYQQDPGMELHLIHYSYGVNSTEKGDLSSESTVSRIRTEHFPLTLESARPSHTSQYLCASSEPGRLAGGGNEQFFGPGTRLTVL.

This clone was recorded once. The CDR3 nucleotides are TGCAGCGGGGGGCTTGACCAATACGAGCAGTACTTC. Protein product: CSGGLDQYEQYF. The V and J genes are TRBV29-1 and TRBJ2-7; maybe TRBD1 (6 bases). This CDR3 has 12 residues. The germline V and J ends were trimmed by 7 bases and 4 bases, with 14 bases remaining between them. Germline V lookup: CDR1 SQVTM, CDR2 ANQGSEA.

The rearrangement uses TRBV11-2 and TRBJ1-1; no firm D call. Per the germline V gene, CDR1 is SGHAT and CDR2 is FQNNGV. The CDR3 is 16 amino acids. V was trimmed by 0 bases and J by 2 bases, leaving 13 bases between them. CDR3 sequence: CASSLDSTQVNTEAFF. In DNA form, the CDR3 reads TGTGCCAGCAGCTTAGATTCGACCCAGGTAAACACTGAAGCTTTCTTT.

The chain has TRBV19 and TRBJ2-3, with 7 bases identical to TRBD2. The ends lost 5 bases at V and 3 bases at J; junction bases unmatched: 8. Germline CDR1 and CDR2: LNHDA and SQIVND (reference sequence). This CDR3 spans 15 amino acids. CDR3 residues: CASSSAGVRTDTQYF. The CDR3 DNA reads TGTGCCAGTAGTTCTGCGGGAGTGAGAACAGATACGCAGTATTTT.

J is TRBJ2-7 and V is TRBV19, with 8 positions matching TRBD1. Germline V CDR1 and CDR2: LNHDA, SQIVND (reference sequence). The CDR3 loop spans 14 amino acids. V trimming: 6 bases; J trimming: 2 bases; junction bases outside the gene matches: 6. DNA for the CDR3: TGTGCCAGTAGACCGGACAGGGACCCCTACGAGCAGTACTTC. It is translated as CASRPDRDPYEQYF.

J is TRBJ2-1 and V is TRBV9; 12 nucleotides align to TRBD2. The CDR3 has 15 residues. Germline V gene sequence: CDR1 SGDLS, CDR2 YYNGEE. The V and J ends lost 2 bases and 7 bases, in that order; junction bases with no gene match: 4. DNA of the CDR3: TGTGCCAGCAGCGTGCTAGCGGGGGGGCGGAATGAGCAGTTCTTC. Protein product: CASSVLAGGRNEQFF.